The rows below give T cell receptor beta chains drawn from one sample of a study of T-cell reconstitution after alpha-beta-depleted transplantation in children. TCRdb re-called the PCR reads through MiXCR, storing one row per CDR3 protein. The sample carries fewer than 550,000 distinct CDR3 sequences, 10% to 12% recorded once. The sample consisted of PBMCs, mostly from graft donor cells, taken 180 days after TCRalphabeta/CD19-depleted stem cell transplant. These TCRs come from a female patient aged 2-9 years who had a stem cell transplant for aplastic anemia, so the T cells may come from the graft donor. Each CDR3 is given with its conserved first and last residue. The D gene is left open where the match is weak. A clone size is listed for some rows: how often the clone was seen (once, few, many), or a class if it is expanded.

CDR3 protein	CDR3 DNA	D gene	clone size	J gene	V gene
CAWNRGLGTEAFF	TGTGCCTGGAATCGGGGCTTAGGCACTGAAGCTTTCTTT	-	few	TRBJ1-1	TRBV30
CASSSPGTGAWETQYF	TGTGCCAGCAGTTCACCCGGGACAGGGGCCTGGGAGACCCAGTACTTC	TRBD1	many	TRBJ2-5	TRBV28
CSARGGDRGRELFF	TGCAGTGCTAGAGGAGGGGACAGGGGCCGGGAGCTGTTTTTT	TRBD1	-	TRBJ2-2	TRBV20-1
CASSYWLAGGEDEQFF	TGTGCCAGCAGTTACTGGCTAGCGGGAGGGGAAGATGAGCAGTTCTTC	TRBD2	-	TRBJ2-1	TRBV6-2/TRBV6-3
CASSVLQGFTEAFF	TGTGCCAGCAGCGTCCTACAGGGGTTCACTGAAGCTTTCTTT	TRBD1	-	TRBJ1-1	TRBV9
CASSATSGVYEQYF	TGTGCCAGCTCTGCGACTAGCGGGGTCTACGAGCAGTACTTC	TRBD2	few	TRBJ2-7	TRBV18
CSALLAGSSYEQYF	TGCAGTGCTTTACTAGCGGGGAGTTCCTACGAGCAGTACTTC	TRBD2	-	TRBJ2-7	TRBV20-1
CASSRRTLQYF	TGTGCCAGCAGTCGAAGGACGCTTCAGTACTTC	-	-	TRBJ2-5	TRBV12-3/TRBV12-4
CSARLAGSGETQYF	TGCAGTGCTAGGCTAGCGGGGTCGGGAGAGACCCAGTACTTC	TRBD2	-	TRBJ2-5	TRBV20-1
CSVEGLFAAEAFF	TGCAGCGTTGAAGGACTCTTTGCAGCTGAAGCTTTCTTT	-	many	TRBJ1-1	TRBV29-1
CASSARLVSETQYF	TGTGCCAGCAGTGCCAGACTAGTGAGCGAGACCCAGTACTTC	-	-	TRBJ2-5	TRBV6-1
CASRPRETGELFF	TGTGCCAGCAGACCAAGGGAAACCGGGGAGCTGTTTTTT	-	many	TRBJ2-2	TRBV12-3/TRBV12-4
CSANQGAGDYGYTF	TGCAGTGCTAACCAGGGGGCCGGAGACTATGGCTACACCTTC	TRBD1	many	TRBJ1-2	TRBV20-1
CASSPAGGPLQETQYF	TGTGCCAGCAGCCCCGCGGGGGGGCCCCTCCAAGAGACCCAGTACTTC	TRBD2	many	TRBJ2-5	TRBV12-3/TRBV12-4
CASSPPGLAVYEQYF	TGCGCCAGCAGCCCTCCGGGACTAGCGGTTTACGAGCAGTACTTC	TRBD2	-	TRBJ2-7	TRBV5-1
CATSDLTPTSGIGYTGELFF	TGTGCCACCAGTGATTTGACGCCGACTAGCGGGATAGGGTACACCGGGGAGCTGTTTTTT	TRBD2	few	TRBJ2-2	TRBV24-1
CASSRLAGYEQYF	TGTGCCAGCAGCCGACTAGCGGGCTACGAGCAGTACTTC	TRBD2	few	TRBJ2-7	TRBV27
CSVPESGRHNEQFF	TGCAGTGTCCCGGAGAGCGGGAGACACAATGAGCAGTTCTTC	TRBD2	-	TRBJ2-1	TRBV20-1
CSASLKYNEQFF	TGCAGTGCTTCCCTCAAATACAATGAGCAGTTCTTC	-	many	TRBJ2-1	TRBV20-1
CSVVPGLGEDDTGELFF	TGCAGCGTTGTCCCGGGACTAGGCGAGGATGACACCGGGGAGCTGTTTTTT	TRBD2	-	TRBJ2-2	TRBV29-1
CASSNNRGAGEQPQHF	TGTGCCAGTAGTAACAATAGGGGGGCGGGAGAACAGCCCCAGCATTTT	-	few	TRBJ1-5	TRBV19
CASRPGQGWLDTQYF	TGTGCCAGCAGACCAGGACAGGGCTGGTTGGATACGCAGTATTTT	TRBD1	many	TRBJ2-3	TRBV7-9
CASSLTRTNYGYTF	TGTGCCAGCAGCTTAACAAGGACTAACTATGGCTACACCTTC	-	many	TRBJ1-2	TRBV7-2
CASSVDTGAGSPLHF	TGTGCCAGCAGCGTAGATACAGGGGCGGGCTCACCCCTCCACTTT	TRBD1	few	TRBJ1-6	TRBV9
CAIRLGIRSDTQYF	TGTGCCATCAGACTCGGGATCCGTTCCGATACGCAGTATTTT	-	few	TRBJ2-3	TRBV10-3
CASSHSLGISGETQYF	TGCGCCAGCAGCCACTCCTTGGGGATTAGCGGAGAGACCCAGTACTTC	-	few	TRBJ2-5	TRBV4-3
CASSLLPENTEAFF	TGCGCCAGCAGCTTGCTACCCGAGAACACTGAAGCTTTCTTC	-	few	TRBJ1-1	TRBV5-1
CSAILSVGAGDTQYF	TGCAGTGCTATCCTCTCCGTAGGGGCGGGGGATACGCAGTATTTT	-	-	TRBJ2-3	TRBV20-1
CSVDPGTSGSGEQFF	TGCAGCGTTGACCCCGGGACTAGCGGGAGTGGGGAGCAGTTCTTC	TRBD2	many	TRBJ2-1	TRBV29-1
CASSLPGGTEAFF	TGTGCCAGCAGTTTACCAGGGGGGACTGAAGCTTTCTTT	TRBD1	once	TRBJ1-1	TRBV28
CASSSSGNQPQHF	TGTGCCAGCAGTTCAAGCGGCAATCAGCCCCAGCATTTT	-	many	TRBJ1-5	TRBV12-3/TRBV12-4
CASSQIGRTDTQYF	TGTGCCAGCAGCCAAATCGGCCGCACAGATACGCAGTATTTT	-	-	TRBJ2-3	TRBV6-1
CASASFSYEQYF	TGTGCCAGCGCCTCTTTTTCCTACGAGCAGTACTTC	-	few	TRBJ2-7	TRBV18
CASSFLPMNTEAFF	TGTGCCAGCAGCTTTCTACCTATGAACACTGAAGCTTTCTTT	-	-	TRBJ1-1	TRBV7-9
CASSFRTEETQYF	TGTGCCAGCAGCTTTAGGACAGAAGAGACCCAGTACTTC	-	-	TRBJ2-5	TRBV5-4
CASSQTETYEQYF	TGCGCCAGCAGCCAGACGGAGACCTACGAGCAGTACTTC	-	-	TRBJ2-7	TRBV4-1
CASSLIGGIF	TGTGCCAGCAGCTTAATCGGGGGCATCTTT	-	-	TRBJ1-1	TRBV7-2
CSVRGTSPYEQYF	TGCAGCGTTCGAGGGACTTCCCCCTACGAGCAGTACTTC	-	-	TRBJ2-7	TRBV29-1
CASSPPGLAPYEQYF	TGTGCCAGCTCACCTCCGGGACTAGCGCCCTACGAGCAGTACTTC	TRBD2	-	TRBJ2-7	TRBV18
CASSIVTGREKLFF	TGTGCCAGCTCGATTGTGACAGGCCGGGAAAAACTGTTTTTT	-	-	TRBJ1-4	TRBV18
CSARGFRAGVLTDTQYF	TGCAGTGCTAGAGGGTTCAGGGCGGGAGTTCTCACAGATACGCAGTATTTT	TRBD2	-	TRBJ2-3	TRBV20-1
CASSRGWGSESYNEQFF	TGTGCCAGCAGTCGGGGGTGGGGAAGCGAATCCTACAATGAGCAGTTCTTC	-	-	TRBJ2-1	TRBV3-1
CASSRLPFGSVNEQYF	TGTGCCAGCAGCCGCCTCCCCTTCGGGAGCGTCAACGAGCAGTACTTC	-	-	TRBJ2-7	TRBV14
CASSVTSGGNEQFF	TGTGCCAGCAGCGTTACTAGCGGAGGAAATGAGCAGTTCTTC	TRBD2	few	TRBJ2-1	TRBV9
CASSTSSRGTYNEQFF	TGTGCCAGCAGTACTAGCTCGAGGGGGACCTACAATGAGCAGTTCTTC	-	-	TRBJ2-1	TRBV6-2/TRBV6-3